This note documents a single T cell receptor (beta chain) sequence. Antigen: not known. This record belongs to a study of pediatric ulcerative colitis. Study overall: Ulcerative colitis patients had pancolitis or left-sided colitis, with confirming histology.

Study-level findings and limits: A couple of rectal CDR3 clonotypes occurred in all ulcerative colitis patients.

Clones were read by immunoSEQ multiplex PCR, and TCRdb kept only the in-frame ones, dropping some. The data hold 20,000 to 25,000 clones, with 71% observed a single time. The rectum was sampled with one to two pinch biopsies at colonoscopy. Germline V gene lookup returns CDR1 SNHLY and CDR2 FYNNEI. Trimming took 5 bases from V and 8 from J; bases not matched to a gene: 3. The CDR3 runs 14 residues. The V gene is TRBV2, the J gene TRBJ1-4, with TRBD1 matching over 12 bases. The specimen sequenced was gut tissue. The clonotype comes from a boy aged 5-17 years with severe ulcerative colitis. The chain's CDR3 is CASSPGTGGEKLFF. CDR3 DNA: TGTGCCAGCAGTCCCGGGACAGGGGGCGAAAAACTGTTTTTT. The full variable domain, in which reference TRBV2 and TRBJ1-4 provide the parts outside the CDR3, is EPEVTQTPSHQVTQMGQEVILRCVPISNHLYFYWYRQILGQKVEFLVSFYNNEISEKSEIFDDQFSVERPDGSNFTLKIRSTKLEDSAMYFCASSPGTGGEKLFFGSGTQLSVL.